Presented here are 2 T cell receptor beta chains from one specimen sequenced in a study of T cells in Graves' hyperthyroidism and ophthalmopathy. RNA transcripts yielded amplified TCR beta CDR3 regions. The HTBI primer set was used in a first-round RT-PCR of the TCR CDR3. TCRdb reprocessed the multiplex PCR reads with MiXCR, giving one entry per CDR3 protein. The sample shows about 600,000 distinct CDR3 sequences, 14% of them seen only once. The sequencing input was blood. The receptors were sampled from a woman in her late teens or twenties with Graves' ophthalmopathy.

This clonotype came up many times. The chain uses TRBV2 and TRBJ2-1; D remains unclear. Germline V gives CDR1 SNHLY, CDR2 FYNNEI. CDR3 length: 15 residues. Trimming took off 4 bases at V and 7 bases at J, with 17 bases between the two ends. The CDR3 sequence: CASSGQSDSRNEQFF. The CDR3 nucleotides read TGTGCCAGCAGTGGCCAAAGCGATAGTCGAAATGAGCAGTTCTTC.

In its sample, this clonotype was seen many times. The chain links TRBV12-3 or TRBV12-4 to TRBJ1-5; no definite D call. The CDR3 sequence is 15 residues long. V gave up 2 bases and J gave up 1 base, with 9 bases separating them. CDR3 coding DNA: TGTGCCAGCAGTTTATCGGACCCCAGCAATCAGCCCCAGCATTTT. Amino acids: CASSLSDPSNQPQHF.